A selection of T cell receptor beta chains follows, all from one sample in a study of T-cell reconstitution after alpha-beta-depleted transplantation in children. MiXCR, applied by TCRdb to the PCR reads, yields one record per CDR3 protein. The sample shows about 250,000 distinct CDR3 sequences, roughly a quarter of them seen only once. The sequencing used PBMCs, mostly from graft donor cells, collected 360 days after TCRalphabeta/CD19-depleted stem cell transplant. The receptors come from a female patient under 10 years old who had a stem cell transplant for congenital amegakaryocytic thrombocytopenia, so the T cells may come from the graft donor. Each CDR3 is given with its conserved first and last residue. The order of the fields is D gene, V gene, J gene, clone size, CDR3 DNA, CDR3 protein. The D gene is left open where the match is weak. Expanded clones get a size class; other rows say once, few or many, or leave the size out.

>NA|TRBV9|TRBJ2-2|NA
TGTGCCAGCAGCCCGAGCCTAGCGAACACCGGGGAGCTGTTTTTT
CASSPSLANTGELFF
>NA|TRBV2|TRBJ1-1|NA
TGTGCCAGCGAGGTGGAAAACACTGAAGCTTTCTTT
CASEVENTEAFF
>NA|TRBV10-3|TRBJ1-1|NA
TGTGCCATCAGCACCACAGGGACCGGCTCGCGGACTGAAGCTTTCTTT
CAISTTGTGSRTEAFF
>NA|TRBV2|TRBJ2-1|NA
TGTGCCAGCAAAAACCCAGCGGAGACCCCCAACAATGAGCAGTTCTTC
CASKNPAETPNNEQFF
>NA|TRBV5-1|TRBJ1-4|few
TGCGCCAGCAGCTTCAGGGGTTTGGGTGAAAAACTGTTTTTT
CASSFRGLGEKLFF
>TRBD1|TRBV30|TRBJ1-4|few
TGTGCCTGGGGACAGGGTGAATATGAAAAACTGTTTTTT
CAWGQGEYEKLFF
>NA|TRBV20-1|TRBJ2-1|NA
TGCAGTGCCCCCCGAGGACGGCCAGCGGAGCAGTTCTTC
CSAPRGRPAEQFF
>NA|TRBV20-1|TRBJ2-3|NA
TGCAGTGCTAGAGGCGGCACAGATACGCAGTATTTT
CSARGGTDTQYF
>NA|TRBV4-3|TRBJ1-4|NA
TGCGCCAGCAGCCAACAGGCGACGGTTCGCGAAAAACTGTTTTTT
CASSQQATVREKLFF
>TRBD2|TRBV20-1|TRBJ2-7|NA
TGCAGTGCTAGGTCAACCGGACTAGCGGGGGGGCCGTGGTACGAGCAGTACTTC
CSARSTGLAGGPWYEQYF
>NA|TRBV5-5|TRBJ2-1|NA
TGTGCCAGCAGCTTGGCACAGAGCCTGGGTGAGCAGTTCTTC
CASSLAQSLGEQFF
>NA|TRBV4-1|TRBJ1-3|NA
TGCGCCAGCAGCCAAGAACATAATACAGGTTCCATAGGCGACACCATATATTTT
CASSQEHNTGSIGDTIYF
>NA|TRBV18|TRBJ1-2|NA
TGTGCCAGCTCACCGCGACAGGCAAACTATGGCTACACCTTC
CASSPRQANYGYTF
>TRBD2|TRBV20-1|TRBJ2-7|NA
TGCAGTGCTAGACCCAGCGGGGGGCACTACGAGCAGTACTTC
CSARPSGGHYEQYF
>NA|TRBV12-3/TRBV12-4|TRBJ1-5|NA
TGTGCCAGCAGTTTGGGGGGGGGGTTGAATCAGCCCCAGCATTTT
CASSLGGGLNQPQHF